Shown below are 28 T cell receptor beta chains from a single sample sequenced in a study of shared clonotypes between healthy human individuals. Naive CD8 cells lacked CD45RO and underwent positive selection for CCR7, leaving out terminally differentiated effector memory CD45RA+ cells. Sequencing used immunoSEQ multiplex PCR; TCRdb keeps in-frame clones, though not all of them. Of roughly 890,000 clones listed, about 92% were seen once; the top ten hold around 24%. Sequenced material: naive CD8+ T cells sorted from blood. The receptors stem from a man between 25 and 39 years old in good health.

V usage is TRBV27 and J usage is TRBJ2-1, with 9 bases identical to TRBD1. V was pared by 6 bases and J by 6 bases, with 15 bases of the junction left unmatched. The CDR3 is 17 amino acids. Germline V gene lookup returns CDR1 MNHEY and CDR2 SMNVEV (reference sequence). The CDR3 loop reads CASRTSLTGGIFNEQFF. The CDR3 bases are TGTGCCAGCAGAACGAGCCTAACAGGGGGCATTTTCAATGAGCAGTTCTTC.

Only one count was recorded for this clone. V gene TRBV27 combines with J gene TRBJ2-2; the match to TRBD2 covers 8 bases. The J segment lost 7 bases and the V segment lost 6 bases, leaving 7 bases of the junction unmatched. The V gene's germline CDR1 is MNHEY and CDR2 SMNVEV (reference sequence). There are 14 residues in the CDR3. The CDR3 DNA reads TGTGCCAGCAGAATAGCGGGATCGGACGGGGAGCTGTTTTTT. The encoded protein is CASRIAGSDGELFF.

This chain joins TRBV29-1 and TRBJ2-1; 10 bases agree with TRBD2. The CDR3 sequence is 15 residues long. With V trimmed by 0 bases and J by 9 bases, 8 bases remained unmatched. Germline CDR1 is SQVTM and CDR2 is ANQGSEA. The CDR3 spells CSVEDRLAGAGEQFF. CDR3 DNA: TGCAGCGTTGAAGATCGGCTAGCGGGAGCGGGTGAGCAGTTCTTC.

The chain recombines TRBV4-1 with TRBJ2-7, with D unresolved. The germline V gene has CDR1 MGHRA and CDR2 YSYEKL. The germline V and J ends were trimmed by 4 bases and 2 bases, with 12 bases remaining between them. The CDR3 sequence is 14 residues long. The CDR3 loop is CASSLITPTYEQYF. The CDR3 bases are TGCGCCAGCAGCCTAATAACACCAACCTACGAGCAGTACTTC.

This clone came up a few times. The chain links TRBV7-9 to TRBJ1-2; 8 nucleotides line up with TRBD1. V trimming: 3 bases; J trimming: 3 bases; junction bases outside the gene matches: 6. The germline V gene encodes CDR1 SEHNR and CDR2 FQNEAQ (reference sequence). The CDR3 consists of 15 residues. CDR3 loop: CASSLSRGLDYGYTF. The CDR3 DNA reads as TGTGCCAGCAGCTTGAGCAGGGGGCTTGACTATGGCTACACCTTC.

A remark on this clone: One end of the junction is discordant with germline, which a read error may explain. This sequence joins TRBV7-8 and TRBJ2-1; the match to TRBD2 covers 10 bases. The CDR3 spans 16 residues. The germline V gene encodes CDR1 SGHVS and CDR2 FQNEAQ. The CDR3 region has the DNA TGTGCCAGCAGTAATACCGGGACTAGCGTTTTCCCCACAAACATCTTC. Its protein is CASSNTGTSVFPTNIF. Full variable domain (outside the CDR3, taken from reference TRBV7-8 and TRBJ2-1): GAGVSQSPRYKVAKRGQDVALRCDPISGHVSLFWYQQALGQGPEFLTYFQNEAQLDKSGLPSDRFFAERPEGSVSTLKIQRTQQEDSAVYLCASSNTGTSVFPTNIFGPGTRLTVL.

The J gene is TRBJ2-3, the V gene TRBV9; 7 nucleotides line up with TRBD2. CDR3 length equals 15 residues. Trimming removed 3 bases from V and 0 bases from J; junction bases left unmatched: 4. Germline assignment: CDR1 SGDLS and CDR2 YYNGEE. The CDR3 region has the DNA TGTGCCAGCAGCGCTGGCGGGGGTAGCACAGATACGCAGTATTTT. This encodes CASSAGGGSTDTQYF.

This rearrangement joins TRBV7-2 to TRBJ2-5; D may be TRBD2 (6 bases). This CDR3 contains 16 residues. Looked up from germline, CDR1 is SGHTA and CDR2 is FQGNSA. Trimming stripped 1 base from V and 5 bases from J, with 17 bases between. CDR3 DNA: TGTGCCAGCAGCTTAGGCGCAGAAACACGGGGGGAGACCCAGTACTTC. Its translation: CASSLGAETRGETQYF.

The CDR3 DNA reads as TGTGCCACCAAAGGTGGCTATGGCTACACCTTC. Protein: CATKGGYGYTF. The gene calls are TRBV27 and TRBJ1-2, with D hard to call. CDR1 MNHEY and CDR2 SMNVEV come from the germline V gene (reference sequence). CDR3 size: 11 residues. Trimming left V 10 bases short and J 4 bases short, with 10 bases between.

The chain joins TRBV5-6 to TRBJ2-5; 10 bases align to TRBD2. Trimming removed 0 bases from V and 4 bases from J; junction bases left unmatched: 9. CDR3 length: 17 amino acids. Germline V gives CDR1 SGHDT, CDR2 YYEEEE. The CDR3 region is CASSLALAGGVSETQYF. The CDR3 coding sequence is TGTGCCAGCAGCTTGGCTTTAGCGGGAGGTGTCTCAGAGACCCAGTACTTC.

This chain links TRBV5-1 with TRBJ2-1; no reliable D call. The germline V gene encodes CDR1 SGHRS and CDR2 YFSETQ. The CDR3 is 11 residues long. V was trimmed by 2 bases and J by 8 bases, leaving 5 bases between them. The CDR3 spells CASSFSDEQFF. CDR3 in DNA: TGCGCCAGCAGCTTTTCCGATGAGCAGTTCTTC. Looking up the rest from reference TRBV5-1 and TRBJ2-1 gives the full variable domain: KAGVTQTPRYLIKTRGQQVTLSCSPISGHRSVSWYQQTPGQGLQFLFEYFSETQRNKGNFPGRFSGRQFSNSRSEMNVSTLELGDSALYLCASSFSDEQFFGPGTRLTVL.

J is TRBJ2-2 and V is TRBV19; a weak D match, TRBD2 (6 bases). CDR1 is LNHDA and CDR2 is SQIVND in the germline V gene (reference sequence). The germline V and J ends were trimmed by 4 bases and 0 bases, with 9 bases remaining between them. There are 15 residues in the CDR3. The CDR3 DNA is TGTGCCAGTAGTAGGGAGGCCGCGAACACCGGGGAGCTGTTTTTT. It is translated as CASSREAANTGELFF.

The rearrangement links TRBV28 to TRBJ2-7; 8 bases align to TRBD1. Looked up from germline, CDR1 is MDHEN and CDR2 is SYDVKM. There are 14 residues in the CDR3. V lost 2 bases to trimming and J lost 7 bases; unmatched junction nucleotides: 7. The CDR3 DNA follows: TGTGCCAGCAGTTTAACGGCAGGGGGCATTGAGCAGTACTTC. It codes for CASSLTAGGIEQYF.

CDR3: CASSQWGSPQNSSVSNTGELFF. The CDR3 DNA follows: TGCGCCAGCAGCCAGTGGGGATCACCTCAGAACTCTAGCGTTTCGAACACCGGGGAGCTGTTTTTT. V gene TRBV4-1 combines with J gene TRBJ2-2, with D perhaps TRBD2 (6 bases). Deletions cut 3 bases from V and 0 bases from J, with 29 bases between. This CDR3 has 22 amino acids. CDR1 is MGHRA and CDR2 is YSYEKL in the germline V gene.

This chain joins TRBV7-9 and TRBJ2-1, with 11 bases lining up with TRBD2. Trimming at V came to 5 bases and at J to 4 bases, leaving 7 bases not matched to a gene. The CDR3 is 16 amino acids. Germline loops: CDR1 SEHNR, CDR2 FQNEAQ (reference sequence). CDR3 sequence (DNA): TGTGCCAGCAGCCAAGGGACTAGCGGAGCGTACAATGAGCAGTTCTTC. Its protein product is CASSQGTSGAYNEQFF.

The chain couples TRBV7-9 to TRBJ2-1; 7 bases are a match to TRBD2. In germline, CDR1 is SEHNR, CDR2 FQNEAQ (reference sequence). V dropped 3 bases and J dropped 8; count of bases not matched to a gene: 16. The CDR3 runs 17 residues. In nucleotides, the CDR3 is TGTGCCAGCAGCTTTGATGGAACGGGAGGAGTCAGATATGAGCAGTTCTTC. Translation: CASSFDGTGGVRYEQFF.

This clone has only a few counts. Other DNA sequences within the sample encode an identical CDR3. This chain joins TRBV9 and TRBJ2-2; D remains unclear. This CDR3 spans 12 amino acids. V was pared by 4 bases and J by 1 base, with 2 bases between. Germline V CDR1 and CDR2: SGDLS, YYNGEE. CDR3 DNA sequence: TGTGCCAGCAGCCAGAACACCGGGGAGCTGTTTTTT. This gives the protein CASSQNTGELFF. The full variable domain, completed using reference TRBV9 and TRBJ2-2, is DSGVTQTPKHLITATGQRVTLRCSPRSGDLSVYWYQQSLDQGLQFLIQYYNGEERAKGNILERFSAQQFPDLHSELNLSSLELGDSALYFCASSQNTGELFFGEGSRLTVL.

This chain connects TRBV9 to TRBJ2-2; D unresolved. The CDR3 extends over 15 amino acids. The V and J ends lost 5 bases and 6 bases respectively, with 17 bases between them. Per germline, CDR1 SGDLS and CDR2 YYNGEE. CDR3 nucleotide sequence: TGTGCCAGCAGTCTCGGCAGCACCGGCGCCGGGGAGCTGTTTTTT. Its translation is CASSLGSTGAGELFF. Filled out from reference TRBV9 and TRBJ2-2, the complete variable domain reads DSGVTQTPKHLITATGQRVTLRCSPRSGDLSVYWYQQSLDQGLQFLIQYYNGEERAKGNILERFSAQQFPDLHSELNLSSLELGDSALYFCASSLGSTGAGELFFGEGSRLTVL.

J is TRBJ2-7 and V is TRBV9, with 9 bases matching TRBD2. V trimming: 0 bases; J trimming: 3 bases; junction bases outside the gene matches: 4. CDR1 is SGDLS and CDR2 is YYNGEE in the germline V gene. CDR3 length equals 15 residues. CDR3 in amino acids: CASSVASGAFYEQYF. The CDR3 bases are TGTGCCAGCAGCGTAGCTAGCGGGGCCTTCTACGAGCAGTACTTC.

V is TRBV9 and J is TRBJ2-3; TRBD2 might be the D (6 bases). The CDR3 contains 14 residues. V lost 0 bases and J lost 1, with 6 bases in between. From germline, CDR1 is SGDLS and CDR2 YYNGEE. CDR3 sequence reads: CASSVERGTDTQYF. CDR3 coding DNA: TGTGCCAGCAGCGTAGAGCGGGGCACAGATACGCAGTATTTT.

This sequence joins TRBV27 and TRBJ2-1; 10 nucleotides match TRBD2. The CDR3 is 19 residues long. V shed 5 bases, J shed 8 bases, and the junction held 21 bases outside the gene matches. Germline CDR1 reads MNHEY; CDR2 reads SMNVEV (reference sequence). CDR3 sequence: CASSRNWASGSIGKDEQFF. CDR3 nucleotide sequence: TGTGCCAGCAGTAGGAATTGGGCTAGCGGGAGTATCGGCAAAGATGAGCAGTTCTTC.

The CDR3 region has the DNA TGCAGCGTTGACGGGACAGGCACCGGCGGGGATGGCTACACCTTC. The encoded protein is CSVDGTGTGGDGYTF. The rearrangement links TRBV29-1 to TRBJ1-2; TRBD1 matches at 8 bases. Looked up from germline, CDR1 is SQVTM and CDR2 is ANQGSEA. The CDR3 contains 15 residues. J was trimmed by 6 bases and V by 3 bases; bases with no gene match: 12. Using reference TRBV29-1 and TRBJ1-2 for the parts outside the CDR3, the full variable domain is SAVISQKPSRDICQRGTSLTIQCQVDSQVTMMFWYRQQPGQSLTLIATANQGSEATYESGFVIDKFPISRPNLTFSTLTVSNMSPEDSSIYLCSVDGTGTGGDGYTFGSGTRLTVV.

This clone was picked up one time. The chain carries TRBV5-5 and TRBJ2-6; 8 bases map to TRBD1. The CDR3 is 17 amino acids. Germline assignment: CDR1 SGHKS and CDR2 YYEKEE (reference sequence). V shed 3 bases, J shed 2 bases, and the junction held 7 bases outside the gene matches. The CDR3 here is CASSYKDRDPGANVLTF. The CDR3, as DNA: TGTGCCAGCAGCTATAAGGACAGGGACCCTGGGGCCAACGTCCTGACTTTC.

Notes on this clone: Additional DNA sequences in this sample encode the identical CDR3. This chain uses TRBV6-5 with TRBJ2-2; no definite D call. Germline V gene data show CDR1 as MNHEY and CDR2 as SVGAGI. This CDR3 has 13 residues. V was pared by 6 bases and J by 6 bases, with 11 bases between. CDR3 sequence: CASSYEGPGELFF. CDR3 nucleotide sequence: TGTGCCAGCAGCTATGAAGGGCCCGGGGAGCTGTTTTTT.

The DNA for the CDR3 is TGCGCCAGCAGCCAGGTGGCCGGCCCCGCGTATGGCTACACCTTC. Protein product: CASSQVAGPAYGYTF. The V call is TRBV4-1, the J call TRBJ1-2; D uncertain. CDR1 is MGHRA and CDR2 is YSYEKL in the germline V gene. The CDR3 length is 15 residues. With 3 bases removed from V and 5 bases from J, the gap between germline ends came to 16 bases.

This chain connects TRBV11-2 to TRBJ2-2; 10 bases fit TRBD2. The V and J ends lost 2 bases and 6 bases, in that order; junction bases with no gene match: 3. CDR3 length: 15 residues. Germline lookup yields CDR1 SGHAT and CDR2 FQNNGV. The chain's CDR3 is CASSLLSGRPGELFF. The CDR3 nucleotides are TGTGCCAGCAGCTTACTTAGCGGGAGGCCCGGGGAGCTGTTTTTT.

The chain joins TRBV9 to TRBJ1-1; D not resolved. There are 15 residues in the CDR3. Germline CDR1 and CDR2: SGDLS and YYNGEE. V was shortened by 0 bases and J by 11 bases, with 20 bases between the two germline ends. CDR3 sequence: CASSVAPSEREAAFF. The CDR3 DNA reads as TGTGCCAGCAGCGTAGCGCCCTCGGAACGAGAAGCGGCTTTCTTT.

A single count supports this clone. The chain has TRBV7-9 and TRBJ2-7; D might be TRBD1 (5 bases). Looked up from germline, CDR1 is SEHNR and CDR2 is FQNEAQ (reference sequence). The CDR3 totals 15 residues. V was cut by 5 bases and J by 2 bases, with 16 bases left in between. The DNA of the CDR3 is TGTGCCAGCAGCAGGAACTCAGGGAAAACCTACGAGCAGTACTTC. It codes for CASSRNSGKTYEQYF.